This passage covers 27 T cell receptor beta chains from one sample sequenced in a study of T cell clones after liver transplantation. Here immunoSEQ multiplex PCR was the method, and the copy in TCRdb shows in-frame clones only, minus some. This table holds 55,000 to 70,000 clones, around 92% found once. The sample was CD4+ T cells from blood, taken around 25 months after liver transplant. These receptors were obtained from a human patient who received a liver transplant. These T cells may partly come from the graft donor.

The V and J genes are TRBV2 and TRBJ2-1; 11 bases fit TRBD2. The CDR3 is 14 residues long. V gave up 5 bases and J gave up 7 bases; unmatched junction bases: 4. Germline loops: CDR1 SNHLY, CDR2 FYNNEI. The CDR3 is CASSPTSGNNEQFF. Here the CDR3 DNA reads TGTGCCAGCAGTCCGACTAGCGGGAATAATGAGCAGTTCTTC.

V is TRBV15 and J is TRBJ1-1; D is possibly TRBD1 (6 bases). This CDR3 is 17 amino acids long. V dropped 1 base and J dropped 2 bases, with 17 bases sitting between them. Germline lookup yields CDR1 LNHNV and CDR2 YYDKDF (reference sequence). DNA for the CDR3: TGTGCCACCAGCAGAGCTCATGCAGGGGCCCGAAACACTGAAGCTTTCTTT. Its protein is CATSRAHAGARNTEAFF.

The chain is built from TRBV5-6 and TRBJ2-5; 7 positions agree with TRBD2. The germline CDR1 and CDR2 sequences are SGHDT and YYEEEE. This CDR3 has 16 amino acids. V dropped 4 bases and J dropped 4; count of bases not matched to a gene: 13. CDR3 nucleotide sequence: TGTGCCAGCAGCCCGAGACTCGCGGGAGTTGCAGAGACCCAGTACTTC. Translating gives CASSPRLAGVAETQYF.

The chain joins TRBV7-6 to TRBJ1-1; TRBD1 aligns across 9 bases. Germline V lookup: CDR1 SGHVS, CDR2 FNYEAQ. The CDR3 consists of 16 residues. Trimming took 5 bases from V and 4 from J; bases not matched to a gene: 11. This CDR3 is CASSQRQGGLLTEAFF. As DNA, the CDR3 is TGTGCCAGCAGCCAAAGACAGGGGGGACTCCTCACTGAAGCTTTCTTT.

V gene TRBV29-1 combines with J gene TRBJ1-2, with 7 bases that match TRBD1. There are 12 residues in the CDR3. V was clipped by 6 bases and J by 2 bases; unmatched bases: 3. Germline CDR1 reads SQVTM; CDR2 reads ANQGSEA. The CDR3 DNA reads as TGCAGCGTAACCAGGGGGAACTATGGCTACACCTTC. Translated, it gives CSVTRGNYGYTF.

This rearrangement joins TRBV27 to TRBJ2-7; D gene unclear. V lost 3 bases and J lost 4, with 10 bases in between. The CDR3 sequence is 13 residues long. Germline V gives CDR1 MNHEY, CDR2 SMNVEV (reference sequence). Here the CDR3 DNA reads TGTGCCAGCAGTTTTATTCCTAAGTACGAGCAGTACTTC. It specifies CASSFIPKYEQYF.

As to this clone: At one end, the junction sequence differs from germline, possibly due to a read error. The chain couples TRBV11-1 to TRBJ2-7; no clear D gene. The germline V gene encodes CDR1 SGHAT and CDR2 FQDESV (reference sequence). The CDR3 has 12 residues. The CDR3 loop reads CASSLGAGRLLF. The DNA for the CDR3 is TGTGCCAGCAGCTTAGGGGCAGGAAGACTTTTATTC.

J is TRBJ1-1 and V is TRBV28; 8 bases match TRBD1. CDR3 length equals 12 residues. From germline, CDR1 is MDHEN and CDR2 SYDVKM. V lost 10 bases and J lost 6; bases outside the gene matches: 7. In DNA form, the CDR3 reads TGTGCCATTTCCGCGACAGGGGCTGAAGCTTTCTTT. Protein product: CAISATGAEAFF.

The rearrangement joins TRBV27 to TRBJ1-2; TRBD1 aligns across 8 bases. Germline V gene sequence: CDR1 MNHEY, CDR2 SMNVEV (reference sequence). V was pared by 2 bases and J by 8 bases, with 7 bases of the junction left unmatched. The CDR3 extends over 14 amino acids. The CDR3 reads CASSLAGQGEGYTF. The CDR3 DNA sequence: TGTGCCAGCAGTTTAGCAGGACAGGGTGAAGGCTACACCTTC.

This clone was observed once. This sequence joins TRBV10-2 and TRBJ2-5, with 10 bases matching TRBD2. CDR1 and CDR2 (germline): WSHSY, SAAADI. V lost 5 bases and J lost 4; bases outside the gene matches: 7. The CDR3 spans 15 residues. The CDR3 loop reads CASSTSGRARETQYF. The CDR3 region has the DNA TGCGCCAGCAGTACGAGCGGGAGGGCCAGAGAGACCCAGTACTTC.

The V call is TRBV10-3, the J call TRBJ2-2, with D perhaps TRBD1 (5 bases). The CDR3 is 16 amino acids. Germline loops: CDR1 ENHRY, CDR2 SYGVKD. The germline V and J ends were trimmed by 2 bases and 1 base, with 11 bases remaining between them. The CDR3 nucleotides read TGTGCCATCAGTGAGGGGTGGCAGGGGAACACCGGGGAGCTGTTTTTT. It codes for CAISEGWQGNTGELFF.

V usage is TRBV14 and J usage is TRBJ2-1; D ambiguous. From germline, CDR1 is SGHDN and CDR2 FVKESK. CDR3 length equals 13 residues. V was pared by 7 bases and J by 2 bases, with 9 bases between. This CDR3 reads CASTPLPYNEQFF. DNA of the CDR3: TGTGCCAGCACCCCGCTTCCCTACAATGAGCAGTTCTTC.

The gene calls are TRBV11-2 and TRBJ2-1; D tentatively reads TRBD1 or TRBD2 (5 bases each). V shed 4 bases and J shed 7 bases, with 14 bases lying between them. CDR3 length equals 14 residues. Germline V CDR1 and CDR2: SGHAT, FQNNGV. The CDR3 reads CASSSTTWGNEQFF. The CDR3, as DNA: TGTGCCAGCAGCTCCACAACTTGGGGGAATGAGCAGTTCTTC.

The V call is TRBV28, the J call TRBJ2-3; TRBD2 might be the D (7 bases). The CDR3 contains 14 residues. From germline, CDR1 is MDHEN and CDR2 SYDVKM. Trimming left V 3 bases short and J 4 bases short, with 11 bases between. Here the CDR3 DNA reads TGTGCCAGCAGTTTGGCGGGGGCATCAGATACGCAGTATTTT. Translating gives CASSLAGASDTQYF.

This rearrangement joins TRBV2 to TRBJ1-1, with TRBD1 matching over 9 bases. Germline assignment: CDR1 SNHLY and CDR2 FYNNEI. The CDR3 covers 13 residues. The J segment lost 5 bases and the V segment lost 6 bases, leaving 4 bases of the junction unmatched. The CDR3 loop reads CASRKQGATEAFF. The CDR3 DNA reads as TGTGCCAGCAGAAAACAGGGGGCTACTGAAGCTTTCTTT. Full variable domain (missing parts from reference TRBV2 and TRBJ1-1): EPEVTQTPSHQVTQMGQEVILRCVPISNHLYFYWYRQILGQKVEFLVSFYNNEISEKSEIFDDQFSVERPDGSNFTLKIRSTKLEDSAMYFCASRKQGATEAFFGQGTRLTVV.

The chain has TRBV30 and TRBJ2-3; 11 positions match TRBD2. V trimming: 2 bases; J trimming: 0 bases; junction bases outside the gene matches: 4. The CDR3 is 16 residues long. The germline V gene encodes CDR1 GTSNPN and CDR2 SVGIG (reference sequence). The CDR3 loop is CAWSFTSGSSTDTQYF. CDR3 DNA sequence: TGTGCCTGGAGTTTTACTAGCGGGAGCAGCACAGATACGCAGTATTTT.

The rearrangement joins TRBV7-2 to TRBJ2-1; D tentatively reads TRBD1 or TRBD2 (7 bases each). The CDR3 totals 14 residues. CDR1 is SGHTA, CDR2 FQGNSA, per germline. V was shortened by 3 bases and J by 12 bases, with 18 bases between the two germline ends. The CDR3 coding sequence is TGTGCCAGCAGCTTCGAAAACAGGGGAGGGGTGCAGTTCTTC. It is translated as CASSFENRGGVQFF.

Only one count was recorded for this clone. The chain employs TRBV19 and TRBJ2-3, with D perhaps matching TRBD1 (6 bases). Germline lookup yields CDR1 LNHDA and CDR2 SQIVND (reference sequence). V gave up 10 bases and J gave up 6 bases, with 17 bases separating them. This CDR3 contains 13 residues. As DNA, the CDR3 is TGTGCCACAAACCAGGGGCAAAGGGATACGCAGTATTTT. This codes for CATNQGQRDTQYF.

V gene TRBV5-6 combines with J gene TRBJ2-7; 12 positions agree with TRBD2. Unmatched junction bases numbered 4, after V lost 4 bases and J lost 5 bases. The CDR3 length is 14 residues. Germline values: CDR1 SGHDT, CDR2 YYEEEE. For the CDR3, the DNA is TGTGCCAGCAGCCCAAGGACTAGCGGGGACGAGCAGTACTTC. This sequence encodes CASSPRTSGDEQYF.

The chain recombines TRBV5-1 with TRBJ2-2; D not resolved. Between the trimmed V and J ends, which lost 0 bases and 1 base, there was a span of 4 bases. The CDR3 covers 14 residues. In germline, CDR1 is SGHRS, CDR2 YFSETQ. The CDR3 DNA reads as TGCGCCAGCAGCTTGGCTGGGAACACCGGGGAGCTGTTTTTT. This codes for CASSLAGNTGELFF. Together with reference TRBV5-1 and TRBJ2-2, the CDR3 gives the full variable domain: KAGVTQTPRYLIKTRGQQVTLSCSPISGHRSVSWYQQTPGQGLQFLFEYFSETQRNKGNFPGRFSGRQFSNSRSEMNVSTLELGDSALYLCASSLAGNTGELFFGEGSRLTVL.

The CDR3 DNA follows: TGCGCCAGCAGCCAATTGGAAGGGGGGGGCGAACCCCAGCATTTT. Its protein product is CASSQLEGGGEPQHF. The rearrangement links TRBV4-3 to TRBJ1-5, with a weak D call TRBD1 (6 bases). The CDR3 totals 15 residues. Germline CDR1 and CDR2: LGHNA and YSLEER. V was pared by 2 bases and J by 10 bases, with 18 bases between.

V usage is TRBV2 and J usage is TRBJ2-2; no firm D call. Germline values: CDR1 SNHLY, CDR2 FYNNEI. V was clipped by 7 bases and J by 3 bases, with 6 bases between them. This CDR3 is 12 amino acids long. CDR3 coding DNA: TGTGCCAGCACCCGGGACACCGGGGAGCTGTTTTTT. Translated: CASTRDTGELFF.

The V call is TRBV7-9, the J call TRBJ2-3; TRBD1 agrees at 8 bases. V lost 2 bases, J lost 5 bases, and 3 bases stayed unmatched. CDR1 and CDR2 from the germline V gene are SEHNR and FQNEAQ (reference sequence). CDR3 length: 14 residues. The DNA of the CDR3 is TGTGCCAGCAGCTTACAGGGGGCGGAAGATACGCAGTATTTT. Its translation: CASSLQGAEDTQYF. The full variable domain, in which reference TRBV7-9 and TRBJ2-3 provide the parts outside the CDR3, is DTGVSQNPRHKITKRGQNVTFRCDPISEHNRLYWYRQTLGQGPEFLTYFQNEAQLEKSRLLSDRFSAERPKGSFSTLEIQRTEQGDSAMYLCASSLQGAEDTQYFGPGTRLTVL.

This clone was observed a single time. V gene TRBV19 combines with J gene TRBJ1-5; 9 bases match TRBD1. V was clipped by 4 bases and J by 4 bases; unmatched bases: 8. The germline CDR1 and CDR2 sequences are LNHDA and SQIVND (reference sequence). The CDR3 is 16 amino acids. The CDR3 DNA follows: TGTGCCAGTAGTAATGGCGCGACAGGGGGTAATCAGCCCCAGCATTTT. Residues: CASSNGATGGNQPQHF.

V gene TRBV27 combines with J gene TRBJ2-1; 9 bases fit TRBD1. This CDR3 is built from 17 residues. J gave up 2 bases and V 5 bases, and 10 bases lay outside the gene matches. The germline CDR1 and CDR2 sequences are MNHEY and SMNVEV (reference sequence). CDR3 sequence reads: CASSPLTGTGTYNEQFF. The CDR3 coding sequence is TGTGCCAGCAGTCCGTTAACCGGGACAGGGACCTACAATGAGCAGTTCTTC.

This sequence joins TRBV2 and TRBJ2-7; 8 nucleotides line up with TRBD2. Losses at the gene ends were 5 bases for V and 7 bases for J; bases not matched to a gene: 16. The CDR3 extends over 16 amino acids. Germline values: CDR1 SNHLY, CDR2 FYNNEI. The DNA of the CDR3 is TGTGCCAGCAGTTCCTATAGCGGGACCTCCCCCCTGGAGCAGTACTTC. It is translated as CASSSYSGTSPLEQYF.

This clone was detected once. The CDR3 reads CASSLEREQYF. CDR3 coding DNA: TGTGCCAGCAGCTTAGAAAGGGAGCAGTACTTC. The chain carries TRBV7-9 and TRBJ2-7, with D unclear. CDR1 and CDR2 (germline): SEHNR, FQNEAQ (reference sequence). The ends were cut back, 1 base at V and 7 bases at J, with 5 bases in the middle. The CDR3 runs 11 residues.